This T cell receptor (beta chain) stems from a study of CD8 T cells in Susac syndrome. V gave up 4 bases and J gave up 1 base, with 17 bases separating them. Germline lookup yields CDR1 SGHRS and CDR2 YFSETQ. The CDR3 runs 16 residues. An amount of RNA that ranged from roughly 0.45 to 1 ug was reverse transcribed with random hexamers. TCRdb reanalysed the immunoSEQ multiplex PCR reads using MiXCR and keeps one entry per CDR3 protein. This table has hundreds of thousands of distinct CDR3 sequences, 94% appearing once. This receptor was obtained from a human donor with Susac syndrome. The chain links TRBV5-1 to TRBJ2-5; D is possibly TRBD2 (5 bases). Sample: CD4+ T cells from PBMCs. CDR3 nucleotides: TGCGCCAGCAGCCAAGCAAGCGGACTGAGCCAAGAGACCCAGTACTTC. This translates into CASSQASGLSQETQYF.